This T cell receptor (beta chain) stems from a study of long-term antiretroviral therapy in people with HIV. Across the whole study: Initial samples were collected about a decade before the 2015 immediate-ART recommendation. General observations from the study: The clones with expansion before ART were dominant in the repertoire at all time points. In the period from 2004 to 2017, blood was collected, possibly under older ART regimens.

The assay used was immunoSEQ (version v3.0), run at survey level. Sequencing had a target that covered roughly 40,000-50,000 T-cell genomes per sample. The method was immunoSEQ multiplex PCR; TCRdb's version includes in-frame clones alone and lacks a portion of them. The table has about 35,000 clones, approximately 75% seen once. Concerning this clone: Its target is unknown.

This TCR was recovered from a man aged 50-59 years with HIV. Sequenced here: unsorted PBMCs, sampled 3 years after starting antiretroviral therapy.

The CDR3 nucleotides are TGCAGCGTTGACAGGGGGCGGAATGAGCAGTTCTTC. Residues: CSVDRGRNEQFF. The V call is TRBV29-1, the J call TRBJ2-1, with 8 bases aligning to TRBD1. The V and J ends lost 3 bases and 7 bases, in that order; junction bases with no gene match: 2. The CDR3 consists of 12 residues. CDR1 SQVTM and CDR2 ANQGSEA come from the germline V gene.